Following are 24 T cell receptor beta chains from one sample sequenced in a study of TIL therapy for anti-PD-1-resistant metastatic lung cancer. The immunoSEQ assay was v3. TCRdb's copy holds only in-frame clones and misses some; the assay was immunoSEQ multiplex PCR. The data hold about 36,000 clones, with less than 75% observed a single time. As for time point: pre-treatment sample, taken before nivolumab and TIL therapy. The sequencing here drew on blood, taken at baseline. All receptors come from a person aged 25-85 years with non-small cell lung cancer.

This clone was counted a single time. This rearrangement joins TRBV4-2 to TRBJ2-1, with 12 bases fitting TRBD2. CDR1 is LGHNA, CDR2 YNFKEQ, per germline. The J segment lost 6 bases and the V segment lost 4 bases, leaving 4 bases of the junction unmatched. The length of the CDR3 is 15 residues. Here the CDR3 DNA reads TGTGCCAGCAGCCTGCTAGCGGGGGGGGGCAATGAGCAGTTCTTC. Protein: CASSLLAGGGNEQFF.

The V and J genes are TRBV6-5 and TRBJ2-7; TRBD1 agrees at 8 bases. This CDR3 region has 13 residues. CDR1 and CDR2 from the germline V gene are MNHEY and SVGAGI. V lost 6 bases, J lost 7 bases, and 8 bases stayed unmatched. CDR3 sequence: CASRRTGYWEQYF. CDR3 bases: TGTGCCAGCAGACGGACAGGGTACTGGGAGCAGTACTTC.

The gene calls are TRBV28 and TRBJ2-5; D not resolved. CDR1 and CDR2 from the germline V gene are MDHEN and SYDVKM. The CDR3 sequence is 12 residues long. Trimming left V 5 bases short and J 5 bases short, with 9 bases between. Here the CDR3 reads CASSPGWETQYF. DNA of the CDR3: TGTGCCAGCAGTCCTGGTTGGGAGACCCAGTACTTC.

The V and J genes are TRBV5-5 and TRBJ2-6; D gene ambiguous. CDR3 length: 17 amino acids. The V and J ends lost 0 bases and 0 bases respectively, with 10 bases between them. Germline V gene lookup returns CDR1 SGHKS and CDR2 YYEKEE (reference sequence). This chain's CDR3 is CASSLVSTLSGANVLTF. The CDR3 coding sequence is TGTGCCAGCAGCTTGGTGAGCACACTCTCTGGGGCCAACGTCCTGACTTTC.

This clone came up a few times. This sequence joins TRBV23-1 and TRBJ1-1; D uncertain. TRBV23-1 is given ORF status, its function remaining uncertain. Between the trimmed V and J ends, which lost 2 bases and 10 bases, there was a span of 8 bases. The CDR3 has 11 amino acids. The CDR3 DNA reads TGCGCCAGCAGTCAACTCGCCCCAGCTTTCTTT. This translates into CASSQLAPAFF.

The V gene is TRBV11-2, the J gene TRBJ1-4, with D hard to call. Germline CDR1 reads SGHAT; CDR2 reads FQNNGV. V dropped 1 base and J dropped 5 bases, with 2 bases sitting between them. This CDR3 is 12 amino acids long. CDR3 sequence: CASSLGNEKLFF. DNA of the CDR3: TGTGCCAGCAGCTTAGGGAATGAAAAACTGTTTTTT.

The rearrangement uses TRBV6-5 and TRBJ2-5; D possibly corresponds to TRBD2 (5 bases). CDR1 is MNHEY and CDR2 is SVGAGI in the germline V gene. The CDR3 consists of 15 residues. The ends were cut back, 3 bases at V and 0 bases at J, with 11 bases in the middle. The CDR3 loop reads CASSYRGAHQETQYF. In DNA form, the CDR3 reads TGTGCCAGCAGTTATCGGGGAGCTCACCAAGAGACCCAGTACTTC.

V usage is TRBV21-1 and J usage is TRBJ1-2. TRBV21-1 is assigned pseudogene status. The CDR3 has 16 residues. CDR3 residues: CASRIKGPIANYGYTF. DNA for the CDR3: TGTGCCAGCAGGATAAAGGGACCGATAGCTAACTATGGCTACACCTTC.

The rearrangement joins TRBV27 to TRBJ1-2; D gene unclear. Germline V lookup: CDR1 MNHEY, CDR2 SMNVEV (reference sequence). The CDR3 consists of 14 residues. V lost 5 bases and J 4 bases, leaving 14 bases between the germline ends. CDR3 residues: CASSGGRWSYGYTF. CDR3 DNA: TGTGCCAGCAGTGGAGGCAGGTGGAGCTATGGCTACACCTTC.

The chain links TRBV21-1 to TRBJ1-5. TRBV21-1 is noted as a pseudogene. This CDR3 has 15 amino acids. The CDR3 DNA is TGTGCCAGCAGAACTCCGGGACGAGAGAATCAGCCCCAGCATTTT. Its translation: CASRTPGRENQPQHF.

V usage is TRBV7-2 and J usage is TRBJ1-1; no clear D. Germline loops: CDR1 SGHTA, CDR2 FQGNSA. V shed 3 bases and J shed 1 base, with 3 bases lying between them. This CDR3 region has 12 residues. The CDR3 sequence: CASSFGNTEAFF. As DNA, the CDR3 is TGTGCCAGCAGCTTCGGGAACACTGAAGCTTTCTTT.

This chain links TRBV6-5 with TRBJ2-7, with 9 nucleotides matching TRBD1. This CDR3 contains 12 residues. The trim removed 7 bases at V and 6 bases at J, leaving 4 bases unmatched. Germline CDR1 and CDR2: MNHEY and SVGAGI. The CDR3 DNA reads TGTGCCAGCACCGGGACAGGGTTCGAGCAGTACTTC. It encodes CASTGTGFEQYF.

This clone was seen a handful of times. The rearrangement uses TRBV2 and TRBJ1-2, with D possibly TRBD1 on 6 matching bases. Trimming shortened V by 2 bases and J by 8 bases, and 15 bases separated the two germline ends. Germline V gives CDR1 SNHLY, CDR2 FYNNEI. This CDR3 has 14 residues. Here the CDR3 DNA reads TGTGCCAGCAGTGAAACCAGGGGAAGGGAGGGCTACACCTTC. It encodes CASSETRGREGYTF.

This clone was detected only once. The rearrangement links TRBV4-3 to TRBJ2-7, with D perhaps matching TRBD1 (6 bases). Germline CDR1 reads LGHNA; CDR2 reads YSLEER. V lost 4 bases to trimming and J lost 0 bases, with 10 bases between them. This CDR3 contains 14 residues. Written as DNA, the CDR3 is TGCGCCAGCAGCCCGGGACAAGGCTCCTACGAGCAGTACTTC. It encodes CASSPGQGSYEQYF.

The chain carries TRBV5-4 and TRBJ2-7; a possible D gene is TRBD2 (5 bases). The germline gives CDR1 SGHNT, CDR2 YYREEE (reference sequence). The ends were cut back, 2 bases at V and 0 bases at J, with 9 bases in the middle. The CDR3 consists of 14 residues. CDR3 protein: CASSFAGSSYEQYF. DNA for the CDR3: TGTGCCAGCAGCTTTGCGGGTAGCTCCTACGAGCAGTACTTC.

The chain employs TRBV7-9 and TRBJ1-2, with D unclear. The CDR3 sequence is 15 residues long. V lost 0 bases to trimming and J lost 6 bases, with 14 bases between them. Looked up from germline, CDR1 is SEHNR and CDR2 is FQNEAQ (reference sequence). The CDR3 DNA is TGTGCCAGCAGCTTAGCATTTGCGGGCGCTGATGGCTACACCTTC. Translated: CASSLAFAGADGYTF.

This clone was seen a few times. The J gene is TRBJ1-6, the V gene TRBV2; D not certain. The V gene's germline CDR1 is SNHLY and CDR2 FYNNEI. The germline V and J ends were trimmed by 6 bases and 12 bases, with 9 bases remaining between them. CDR3 length equals 11 residues. The CDR3: CASSSVIPLHF. CDR3 nucleotide sequence: TGTGCCAGCAGCTCCGTCATACCCCTCCACTTT.

For this clone: The junction differs from germline at one of its ends, possibly a read error. The chain employs TRBV7-7 and TRBJ2-1; 10 nucleotides match TRBD1. Germline V lookup: CDR1 SSHAT, CDR2 FNYEAQ (reference sequence). The CDR3 has 15 residues. CDR3 sequence (DNA): TGTGCTAGCAGCCTTTTGGGGACAGGGGTGGGCGAGCAGTTCTTC. Translating it yields CASSLLGTGVGEQFF.

Only a few counts were recorded for this clone. This chain joins TRBV13 and TRBJ2-1; TRBD1 agrees at 7 bases. The junction had 10 bases not matched to a gene; V was cut back by 4 bases and J by 7 bases. The CDR3 contains 15 residues. Germline CDR1 PRHDT, CDR2 FYEKMQ (reference sequence). CDR3 sequence reads: CASSSLLQTGNEQFF. In nucleotides, the CDR3 is TGTGCCAGCAGCTCCCTCCTACAGACAGGGAATGAGCAGTTCTTC.

The rearrangement uses TRBV14 and TRBJ2-1; TRBD2 might be the D (5 bases). The CDR3 length is 14 residues. Looked up from germline, CDR1 is SGHDN and CDR2 is FVKESK. V was clipped by 0 bases and J by 7 bases, with 10 bases between them. For the CDR3, the DNA is TGTGCCAGCAGCCAAGACAGCGGTAATAATGAGCAGTTCTTC. This translates into CASSQDSGNNEQFF.

This clone was observed a few times. The chain combines TRBV2 with TRBJ1-4; D might be TRBD1 (5 bases). Trimming left V 4 bases short and J 8 bases short, with 14 bases between. The CDR3 has 14 residues. Germline CDR1 reads SNHLY; CDR2 reads FYNNEI. Written as DNA, the CDR3 is TGTGCCAGCAGTGGGGGGGGAGCCGCCGAAAAACTGTTTTTT. Translating gives CASSGGGAAEKLFF.

This clone has just a few counts. The chain joins TRBV30 to TRBJ2-1; D is perhaps TRBD1 or TRBD2 (5 bases each). Between the trimmed V and J ends, which lost 1 base and 10 bases, there was a span of 17 bases. CDR1 and CDR2 from the germline V gene are GTSNPN and SVGIG (reference sequence). CDR3 length: 14 amino acids. The CDR3 DNA sequence: TGTGCCTGGAGTGGTCGGGACGCCCGTCGGGAGCAGTTCTTC. This gives the protein CAWSGRDARREQFF.

V gene TRBV7-9 combines with J gene TRBJ2-2; a possible D gene is TRBD1 (5 bases). The germline V gene has CDR1 SEHNR and CDR2 FQNEAQ (reference sequence). The CDR3 is 14 residues long. The V end was cut by 3 bases, the J end by 3 bases, with 8 bases between. CDR3 residues: CASSFDSYTGELFF. The DNA of the CDR3 is TGTGCCAGCAGCTTCGACAGTTACACCGGGGAGCTGTTTTTT.

This rearrangement joins TRBV5-3 to TRBJ1-2; D ambiguous. TRBV5-3 is placed among ORFs of uncertain function. The CDR3 extends over 18 amino acids. The V and J ends lost 10 bases and 3 bases respectively, with 31 bases between them. The CDR3 spells CALPPEAWTPSLDYGYTF. CDR3 in DNA: TGTGCCCTCCCTCCAGAAGCTTGGACCCCATCGTTGGACTATGGCTACACCTTC.